The 15 T cell receptor beta chains given below trace back to one sample, sequenced in a study of shared clonotypes between healthy human individuals. The repertoire was sequenced with immunoSEQ multiplex PCR; TCRdb's copy has only in-frame clones and lacks some. The sample has roughly 1,600,000 clones; 97% to 99% are singletons. The sample comprised naive CD4+ T cells sorted from blood. The subset was: CD45RA+ positively selected. The receptor set was obtained from a man aged 30 to 39 in good health.

This chain uses TRBV5-1 with TRBJ2-2; TRBD1 matches at 9 bases. The length of the CDR3 is 18 residues. J was trimmed by 3 bases and V by 4 bases; bases with no gene match: 13. Germline CDR1 and CDR2: SGHRS and YFSETQ. CDR3 DNA: TGCGCCAGCAGCGCCCTGGGTCCGGGACAGGGACACACCGGGGAGCTGTTTTTT. This sequence encodes CASSALGPGQGHTGELFF.

The V and J genes are TRBV2 and TRBJ1-5; D might be TRBD1 (5 bases). Trimming took 7 bases from V and 3 from J, leaving 19 bases between them. The CDR3 loop spans 16 amino acids. Germline values: CDR1 SNHLY, CDR2 FYNNEI. CDR3 sequence: CASTPSVGRVNQPQHF. CDR3 sequence (DNA): TGTGCCAGCACCCCCTCGGTGGGGCGCGTCAATCAGCCCCAGCATTTT. Supplemented by reference TRBV2 and TRBJ1-5, the full variable domain reads EPEVTQTPSHQVTQMGQEVILRCVPISNHLYFYWYRQILGQKVEFLVSFYNNEISEKSEIFDDQFSVERPDGSNFTLKIRSTKLEDSAMYFCASTPSVGRVNQPQHFGDGTRLSIL.

For this clone: Other DNA sequences in the same sample also yield this CDR3. The chain carries TRBV18 and TRBJ2-6, with D hard to call. Trimming pared 3 bases from V and 1 base from J, leaving 7 bases between. The CDR3 has 15 residues. The germline CDR1 and CDR2 sequences are KGHSH and LQKENI. In DNA form, the CDR3 reads TGTGCCAGCTCACCGCTAGGTTCTGGGGCCAACGTCCTGACTTTC. Amino acids: CASSPLGSGANVLTF. The entire variable domain, with the rest obtained from reference TRBV18 and TRBJ2-6, is as follows: NAGVMQNPRHLVRRRGQEARLRCSPMKGHSHVYWYRQLPEEGLKFMVYLQKENIIDESGMPKERFSAEFPKEGPSILRIQQVVRGDSAAYFCASSPLGSGANVLTFGAGSRLTVL.

The chain employs TRBV15 and TRBJ2-1; no firm D call. V was cut by 5 bases and J by 10 bases, with 9 bases left in between. Germline V CDR1 and CDR2: LNHNV, YYDKDF (reference sequence). The CDR3 runs to 11 residues. CDR3: CATSRTKEQFF. The CDR3 DNA reads as TGTGCCACCAGCCGTACTAAGGAGCAGTTCTTC.

The chain carries TRBV28 and TRBJ1-2, with a weak D call TRBD1 (6 bases). The germline V gene has CDR1 MDHEN and CDR2 SYDVKM. The CDR3 sequence is 17 residues long. Between the trimmed V and J ends, which lost 6 bases and 4 bases, there was a span of 24 bases. For the CDR3, the DNA is TGTGCCAGCAGCGCCTCCGGGACACGGATGAAAGTCTATGGCTACACCTTC. It specifies CASSASGTRMKVYGYTF.

The genes are TRBV6-5 and TRBJ2-1, with a weak D call TRBD2 (6 bases). The germline V gene has CDR1 MNHEY and CDR2 SVGAGI. The V and J ends lost 2 bases and 6 bases respectively, with 17 bases between them. This CDR3 has 16 amino acids. The CDR3 DNA follows: TGTGCCAGCAGTTACCTCGGTACTAGCAGACTCAATGAGCAGTTCTTC. The encoded protein is CASSYLGTSRLNEQFF.

The rearrangement uses TRBV16 and TRBJ2-3, with D possibly TRBD2 on 5 matching bases. The CDR3 runs to 16 residues. Germline values: CDR1 KGHSY, CDR2 FQNENV. The V end was cut by 4 bases, the J end by 9 bases, with 23 bases between. The CDR3 DNA is TGTGCCAGCAGCCCCCTTCCGACTAAATTCAATGGAACGCAGTATTTT. Translation gives CASSPLPTKFNGTQYF.

The chain uses TRBV29-1 and TRBJ1-1; 7 bases are shared with TRBD1. V was clipped by 7 bases and J by 4 bases; unmatched bases: 9. This CDR3 region has 13 residues. The V gene's germline CDR1 is SQVTM and CDR2 ANQGSEA. The CDR3 is CSGGGGGPTEAFF. CDR3 nucleotide sequence: TGCAGCGGTGGAGGAGGGGGCCCCACTGAAGCTTTCTTT.

V gene TRBV7-8 combines with J gene TRBJ2-1; TRBD2 matches at 10 bases. The CDR3 is 18 residues long. The J segment lost 2 bases and the V segment lost 1 base, leaving 8 bases of the junction unmatched. CDR1 and CDR2 (germline): SGHVS, FQNEAQ. CDR3: CASSLGRLSGRTYNEQFF. The CDR3 DNA reads as TGTGCCAGCAGCTTAGGCCGCCTTAGCGGGAGGACCTACAATGAGCAGTTCTTC.

The chain uses TRBV7-2 and TRBJ2-1; 11 positions agree with TRBD2. The CDR3 spans 15 residues. After removal of 5 bases from V and 4 bases from J, the junction contained 4 bases not matched to a gene. Germline lookup yields CDR1 SGHTA and CDR2 FQGNSA. CDR3 nucleotide sequence: TGTGCCAGCAGCCCCATAGCGGGAGGGTACAATGAGCAGTTCTTC. Protein product: CASSPIAGGYNEQFF.

This clone was detected only once. This rearrangement joins TRBV2 to TRBJ1-2; the D gene is possibly TRBD1 (6 bases). This CDR3 contains 14 residues. V lost 6 bases and J lost 5, with 16 bases in between. CDR1 SNHLY and CDR2 FYNNEI come from the germline V gene. CDR3 sequence (DNA): TGTGCCAGCAGCGAAACAGGGTTCGGGTATGGCTACACCTTC. Its protein is CASSETGFGYGYTF. Full variable domain (missing parts from reference TRBV2 and TRBJ1-2): EPEVTQTPSHQVTQMGQEVILRCVPISNHLYFYWYRQILGQKVEFLVSFYNNEISEKSEIFDDQFSVERPDGSNFTLKIRSTKLEDSAMYFCASSETGFGYGYTFGSGTRLTVV.

This clone was observed once. The chain has TRBV11-2 and TRBJ1-2, with D possibly matching TRBD1 (5 bases). This CDR3 has 15 residues. The V end was cut by 1 base, the J end by 2 bases, with 11 bases between. CDR1 and CDR2 (germline): SGHAT, FQNNGV. In nucleotides, the CDR3 is TGTGCCAGCAGCTTAGTTCTGGACAAAAACTATGGCTACACCTTC. It codes for CASSLVLDKNYGYTF.

The CDR3, as DNA: TGTGCCAGCAGCTTGGAGTCAGGGCCTTACACCGGGGAGCTGTTTTTT. It translates to CASSLESGPYTGELFF. V usage is TRBV5-4 and J usage is TRBJ2-2; weak D call: TRBD1 (5 bases). Per germline, CDR1 SGHNT and CDR2 YYREEE (reference sequence). V was cut by 0 bases and J by 3 bases, with 12 bases left in between. The CDR3 totals 16 residues.

V gene TRBV28 combines with J gene TRBJ1-3; D unresolved. The V gene lost 7 bases and the J gene lost 3 bases, with 10 bases spanning the gap. Germline CDR1 and CDR2: MDHEN and SYDVKM. The CDR3 is made up of 13 amino acids. CDR3 bases: TGTGCCAGCACCCTATGGGGTGGAAACACCATATATTTT. Translation: CASTLWGGNTIYF.

The chain combines TRBV28 with TRBJ2-1; 8 bases are a match to TRBD1. Germline CDR1 is MDHEN and CDR2 is SYDVKM. Unmatched junction bases numbered 3, after V lost 4 bases and J lost 1 base. This CDR3 is 15 amino acids long. The CDR3 loop reads CASSSDRGSYNEQFF. DNA of the CDR3: TGTGCCAGCAGTTCTGACAGGGGTTCCTACAATGAGCAGTTCTTC.